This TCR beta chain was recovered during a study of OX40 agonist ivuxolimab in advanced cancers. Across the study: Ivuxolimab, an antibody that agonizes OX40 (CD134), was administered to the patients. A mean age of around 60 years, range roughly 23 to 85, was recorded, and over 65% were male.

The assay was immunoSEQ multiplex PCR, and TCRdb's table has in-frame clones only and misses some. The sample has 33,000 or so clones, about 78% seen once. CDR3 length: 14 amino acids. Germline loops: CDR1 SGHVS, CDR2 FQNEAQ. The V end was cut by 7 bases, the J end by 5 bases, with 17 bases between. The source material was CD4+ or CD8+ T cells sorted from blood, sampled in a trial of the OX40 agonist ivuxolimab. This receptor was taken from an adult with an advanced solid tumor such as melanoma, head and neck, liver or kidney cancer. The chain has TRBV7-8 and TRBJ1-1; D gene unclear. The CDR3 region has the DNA TGTGCCAGCACTCCTACAAGGGTAGGGACTGAAGCTTTCTTT. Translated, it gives CASTPTRVGTEAFF.